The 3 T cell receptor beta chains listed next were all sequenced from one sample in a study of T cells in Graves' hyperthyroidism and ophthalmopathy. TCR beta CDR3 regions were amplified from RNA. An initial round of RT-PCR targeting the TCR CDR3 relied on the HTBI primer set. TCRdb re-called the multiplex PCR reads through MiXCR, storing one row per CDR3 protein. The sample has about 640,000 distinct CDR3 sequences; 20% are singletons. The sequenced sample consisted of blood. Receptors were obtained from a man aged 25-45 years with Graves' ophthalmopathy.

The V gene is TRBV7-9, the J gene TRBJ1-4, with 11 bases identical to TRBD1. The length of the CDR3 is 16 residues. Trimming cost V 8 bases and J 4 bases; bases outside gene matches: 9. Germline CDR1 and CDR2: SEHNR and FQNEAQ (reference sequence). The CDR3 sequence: CASQPWTGGINEKLFF. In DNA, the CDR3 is TGTGCCAGCCAGCCGTGGACAGGGGGCATTAATGAAAAACTGTTTTTT.

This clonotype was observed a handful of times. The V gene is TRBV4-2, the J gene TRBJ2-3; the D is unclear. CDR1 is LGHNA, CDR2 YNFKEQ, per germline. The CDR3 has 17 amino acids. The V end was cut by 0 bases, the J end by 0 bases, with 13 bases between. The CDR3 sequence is CASSQDLRPPSTDTQYF. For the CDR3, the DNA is TGTGCCAGCAGCCAAGACCTAAGGCCCCCTAGCACAGATACGCAGTATTTT.

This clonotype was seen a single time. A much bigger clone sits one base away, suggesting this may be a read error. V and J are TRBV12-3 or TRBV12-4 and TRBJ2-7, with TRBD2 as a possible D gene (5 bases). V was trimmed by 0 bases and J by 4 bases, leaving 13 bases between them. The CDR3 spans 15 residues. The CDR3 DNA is TGTGCCAGCAGTTTAGCCGGGAAAGGGCGATACGAGCAGTACTTC. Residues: CASSLAGKGRYEQYF.